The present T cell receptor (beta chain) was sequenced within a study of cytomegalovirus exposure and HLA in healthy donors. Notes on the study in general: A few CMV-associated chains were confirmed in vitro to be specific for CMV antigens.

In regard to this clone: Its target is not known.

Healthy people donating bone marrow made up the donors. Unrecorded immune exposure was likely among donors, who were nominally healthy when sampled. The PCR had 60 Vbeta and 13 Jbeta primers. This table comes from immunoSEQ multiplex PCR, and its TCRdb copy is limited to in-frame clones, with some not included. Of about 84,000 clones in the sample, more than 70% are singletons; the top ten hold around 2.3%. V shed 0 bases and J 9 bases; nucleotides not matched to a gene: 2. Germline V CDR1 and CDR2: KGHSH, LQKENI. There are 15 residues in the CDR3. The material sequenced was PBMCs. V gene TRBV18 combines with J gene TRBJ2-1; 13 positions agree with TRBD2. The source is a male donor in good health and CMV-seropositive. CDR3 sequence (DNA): TGTGCCAGCTCACCACCGGGACTAGCGGGAATTGAGCAGTTCTTC. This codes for CASSPPGLAGIEQFF.